This T cell receptor (beta chain) was identified during a study of T cell clonotyping in hematopoietic cell transplantation. Study-level information: Recipient samples before transplant were obtained post-cytoreduction. General study results and limits: Without cell sorting, CD4 versus CD8 contributions remain unresolved. Pathologically expanded recipient clonotypes increased progressively from day 30 to day 180 as diversity fell.

Remarks on this clone: As yet, its antigen is unknown.

Time point here: recipient sample about 28 days before transplant, after cytoreduction. Samples: about 28 days before transplant, then days 30, 100 and 180 after. Some clones are missing from TCRdb's copy, which holds only in-frame ones; the method was immunoSEQ multiplex PCR. This table has under 20,000 clones, 70% to 85% appearing once. Looked up from germline, CDR1 is SGHRS and CDR2 is YFSETQ. Trimming removed 2 bases from V and 2 bases from J; junction bases left unmatched: 3. This CDR3 has 16 residues. The receptor was derived from a man aged 60-69 years with acute myeloid leukemia. Some clones in this sample may be carry-over from other donors' samples. This chain connects TRBV5-1 to TRBJ2-3, with TRBD2 matching 12 bases. The sequencing here drew on peripheral blood mononuclear cells, taken before stem cell transplant. The CDR3 protein is CASSFRLAGATDTQYF. Here the CDR3 DNA reads TGCGCCAGCAGCTTCCGACTAGCGGGAGCCACAGATACGCAGTATTTT.